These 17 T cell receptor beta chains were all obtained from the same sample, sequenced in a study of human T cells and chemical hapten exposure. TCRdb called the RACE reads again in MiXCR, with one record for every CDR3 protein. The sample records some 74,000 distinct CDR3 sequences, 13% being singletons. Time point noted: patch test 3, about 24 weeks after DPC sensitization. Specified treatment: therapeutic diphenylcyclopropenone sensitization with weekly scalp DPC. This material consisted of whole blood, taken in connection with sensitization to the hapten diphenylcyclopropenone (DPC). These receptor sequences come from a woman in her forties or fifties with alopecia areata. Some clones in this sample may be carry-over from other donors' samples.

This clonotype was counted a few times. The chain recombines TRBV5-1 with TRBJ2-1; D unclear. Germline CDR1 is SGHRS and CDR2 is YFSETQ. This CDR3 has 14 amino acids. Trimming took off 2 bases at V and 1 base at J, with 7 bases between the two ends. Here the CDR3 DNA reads TGCGCCAGCAGCTTTCAGCGATCCTACAATGAGCAGTTCTTC. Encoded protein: CASSFQRSYNEQFF.

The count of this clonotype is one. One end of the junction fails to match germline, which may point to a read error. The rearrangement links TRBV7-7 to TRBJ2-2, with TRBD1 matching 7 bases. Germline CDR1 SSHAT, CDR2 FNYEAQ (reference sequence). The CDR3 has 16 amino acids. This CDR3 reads CASSLVGTASTGELFF. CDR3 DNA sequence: TGTGCTAGCAGCCTAGTCGGGACAGCAAGTACCGGGGAGCTGTTTTTT.

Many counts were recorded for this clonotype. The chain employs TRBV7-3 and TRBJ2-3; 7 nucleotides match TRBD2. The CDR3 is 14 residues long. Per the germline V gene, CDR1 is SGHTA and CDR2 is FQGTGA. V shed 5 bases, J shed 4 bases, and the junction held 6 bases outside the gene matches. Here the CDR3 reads CASSPGLVPDTQYF. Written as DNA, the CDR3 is TGTGCCAGCAGCCCCGGACTAGTCCCAGATACGCAGTATTTT.

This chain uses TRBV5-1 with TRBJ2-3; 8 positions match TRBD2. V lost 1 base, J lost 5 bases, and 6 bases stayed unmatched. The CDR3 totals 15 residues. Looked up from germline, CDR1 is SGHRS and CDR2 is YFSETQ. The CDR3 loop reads CASSLRSGRGDTQYF. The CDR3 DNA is TGCGCCAGCAGCTTGAGGAGCGGGAGAGGAGATACGCAGTATTTT.

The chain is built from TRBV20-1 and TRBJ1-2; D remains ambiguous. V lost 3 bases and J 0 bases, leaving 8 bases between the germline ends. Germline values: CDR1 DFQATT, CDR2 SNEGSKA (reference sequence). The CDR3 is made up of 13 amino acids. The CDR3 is CSARAIANYGYTF. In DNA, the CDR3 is TGCAGTGCTAGGGCAATCGCTAACTATGGCTACACCTTC.

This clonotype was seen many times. The CDR3 coding sequence is TGTGCCAGCAGCTCCGGGACAGGGGAATGGTCTGAAGCTTTCTTT. This sequence encodes CASSSGTGEWSEAFF. The chain recombines TRBV7-6 with TRBJ1-1, with 10 bases aligning to TRBD1. CDR3 length: 15 residues. V shed 4 bases and J 6 bases; nucleotides not matched to a gene: 8. Germline values: CDR1 SGHVS, CDR2 FNYEAQ.

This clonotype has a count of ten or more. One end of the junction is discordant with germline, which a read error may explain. The CDR3 reads CASSPGQGSNTGELFF. CDR3 sequence (DNA): TGTGCTAGCAGCCCCGGACAGGGGTCGAACACCGGGGAGCTGTTTTTT. The V gene is TRBV7-7, the J gene TRBJ2-2; 9 bases align to TRBD1. Germline V gene sequence: CDR1 SSHAT, CDR2 FNYEAQ (reference sequence). This CDR3 region has 16 residues.

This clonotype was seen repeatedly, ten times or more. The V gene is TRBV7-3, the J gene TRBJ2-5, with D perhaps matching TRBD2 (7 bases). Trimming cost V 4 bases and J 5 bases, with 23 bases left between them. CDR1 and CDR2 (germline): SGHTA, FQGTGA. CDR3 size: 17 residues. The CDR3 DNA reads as TGTGCCAGCAGCTCATCCTCGGGGGGCAGCCGGACGGAGACCCAGTACTTC. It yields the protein CASSSSSGGSRTETQYF.

The CDR3 DNA follows: TGTGCCAGCAGCTTAGGGGCGGGACGGAACATTCAGTACTTC. The encoded protein is CASSLGAGRNIQYF. This chain links TRBV7-9 with TRBJ2-4, with D possibly being TRBD2 (6 bases). Between the trimmed V and J ends, which lost 1 base and 7 bases, there was a span of 11 bases. The CDR3 spans 14 residues. Germline V CDR1 and CDR2: SEHNR, FQNEAQ (reference sequence).

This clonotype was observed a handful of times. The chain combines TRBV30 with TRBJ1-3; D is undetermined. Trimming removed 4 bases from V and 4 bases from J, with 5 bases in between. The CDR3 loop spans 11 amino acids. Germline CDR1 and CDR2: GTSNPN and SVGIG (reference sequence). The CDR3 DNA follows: TGTGCCTGGAAAGCCGGAAACACCATATATTTT. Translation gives CAWKAGNTIYF.

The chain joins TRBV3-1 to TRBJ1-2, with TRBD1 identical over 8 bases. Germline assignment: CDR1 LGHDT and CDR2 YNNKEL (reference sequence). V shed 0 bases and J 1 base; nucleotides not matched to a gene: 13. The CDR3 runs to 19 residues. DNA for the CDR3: TGTGCCAGCAGCCAAGAGGGCACAGGGGGGACTTGGTATAACTATGGCTACACCTTC. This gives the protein CASSQEGTGGTWYNYGYTF.

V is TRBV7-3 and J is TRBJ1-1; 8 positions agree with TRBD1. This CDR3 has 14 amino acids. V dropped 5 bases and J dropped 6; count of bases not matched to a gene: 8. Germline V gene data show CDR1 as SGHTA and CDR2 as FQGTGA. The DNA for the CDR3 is TGTGCCAGCAGCCCCACAGGGGGTTTCGCTGAAGCTTTCTTT. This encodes CASSPTGGFAEAFF. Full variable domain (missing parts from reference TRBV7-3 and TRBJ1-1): GAGVSQTPSNKVTEKGKYVELRCDPISGHTALYWYRQSLGQGPEFLIYFQGTGAADDSGLPNDRFFAVRPEGSVSTLKIQRTERGDSAVYLCASSPTGGFAEAFFGQGTRLTVV.

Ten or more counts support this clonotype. Here the CDR3 reads CSVDRGQGQFF. The CDR3 DNA reads TGCAGCGTTGATAGGGGACAGGGTCAGTTCTTC. The V call is TRBV29-1, the J call TRBJ2-1; TRBD1 matches 9 bases. The CDR3 contains 11 residues. Trimming at V came to 3 bases and at J to 13 bases, leaving 4 bases not matched to a gene. Germline V CDR1 and CDR2: SQVTM, ANQGSEA.

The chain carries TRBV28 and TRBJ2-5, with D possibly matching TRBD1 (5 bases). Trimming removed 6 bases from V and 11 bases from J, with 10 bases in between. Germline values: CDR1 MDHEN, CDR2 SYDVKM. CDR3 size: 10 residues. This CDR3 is CASRRGRQYF. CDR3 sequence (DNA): TGTGCCAGCAGAAGGGGTCGTCAGTACTTC.

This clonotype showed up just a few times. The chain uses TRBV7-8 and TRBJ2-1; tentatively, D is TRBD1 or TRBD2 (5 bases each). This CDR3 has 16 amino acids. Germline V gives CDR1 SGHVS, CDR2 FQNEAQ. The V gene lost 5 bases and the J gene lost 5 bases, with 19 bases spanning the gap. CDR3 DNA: TGTGCCAGCAGCCCGAGAGGTCCTGGGGGAGACAATGAGCAGTTCTTC. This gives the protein CASSPRGPGGDNEQFF. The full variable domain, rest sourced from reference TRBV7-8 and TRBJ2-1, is GAGVSQSPRYKVAKRGQDVALRCDPISGHVSLFWYQQALGQGPEFLTYFQNEAQLDKSGLPSDRFFAERPEGSVSTLKIQRTQQEDSAVYLCASSPRGPGGDNEQFFGPGTRLTVL.

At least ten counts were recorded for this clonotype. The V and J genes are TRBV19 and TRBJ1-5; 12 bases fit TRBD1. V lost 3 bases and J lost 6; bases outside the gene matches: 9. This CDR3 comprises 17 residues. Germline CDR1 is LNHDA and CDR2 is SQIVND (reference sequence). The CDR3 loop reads CASSIHPGTGGSQPQHF. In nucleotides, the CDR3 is TGTGCCAGTAGTATTCATCCAGGGACAGGGGGCTCTCAGCCCCAGCATTTT.

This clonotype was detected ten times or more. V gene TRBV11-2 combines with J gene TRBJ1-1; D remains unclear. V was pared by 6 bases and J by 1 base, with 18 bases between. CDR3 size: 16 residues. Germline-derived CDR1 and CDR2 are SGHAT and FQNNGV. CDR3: CASRAPGVRRNTEAFF. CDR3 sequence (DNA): TGTGCCAGCAGGGCCCCTGGGGTGCGGAGGAACACTGAAGCTTTCTTT.